This T cell receptor beta chain was found in a study of blood T cells in healthy people across ages. Only a few counts were recorded for this clonotype. Its antigen is undetermined. Study results and caveats: When set beside aged donors, long-lived donors presented more naive CD4+ cells and higher diversity. TCR beta diversity, measured per million T cells, fell in a roughly linear way with age.

V dropped 4 bases and J dropped 1 base, with 7 bases sitting between them. The CDR3 loop spans 14 amino acids. CDR1 is KGHSH and CDR2 is LQKENI in the germline V gene. Using a J-beta primer mix together with a sample-barcoded 5' primer, a second PCR was run for roughly 7 to 12 cycles. Every cDNA was tagged by a template-switch adaptor with 12 random nucleotides. TCRdb fed the 5' RACE reads into MiXCR, producing one record per CDR3 protein. The table lists 550,000 to 750,000 distinct CDR3 sequences, around a fifth of them singletons. Total RNA extracted from each sample amounted to at least 5 micrograms.

The V gene is TRBV18, the J gene TRBJ2-2; D gene uncertain. The sample taken for sequencing was blood. The receptor's source is a man between 65 and 85 years old in good health. CDR3 sequence: CASSHDLNTGELFF. CDR3 in DNA: TGTGCCAGCTCACACGACTTGAACACCGGGGAGCTGTTTTTT.